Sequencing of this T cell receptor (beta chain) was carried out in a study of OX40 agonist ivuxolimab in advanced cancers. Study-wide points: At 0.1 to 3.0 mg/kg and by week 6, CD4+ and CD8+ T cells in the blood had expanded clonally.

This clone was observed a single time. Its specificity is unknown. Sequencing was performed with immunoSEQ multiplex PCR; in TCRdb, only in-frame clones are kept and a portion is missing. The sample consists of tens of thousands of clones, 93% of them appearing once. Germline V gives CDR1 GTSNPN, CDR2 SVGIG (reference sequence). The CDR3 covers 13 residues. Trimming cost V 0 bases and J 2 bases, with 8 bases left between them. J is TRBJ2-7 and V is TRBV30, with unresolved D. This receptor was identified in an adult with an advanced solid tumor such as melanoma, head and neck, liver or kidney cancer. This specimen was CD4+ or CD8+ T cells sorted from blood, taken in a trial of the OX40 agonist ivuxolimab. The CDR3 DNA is TGTGCCTGGAGTGTGGGGAAAGCCTACGAGCAGTACTTC. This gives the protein CAWSVGKAYEQYF. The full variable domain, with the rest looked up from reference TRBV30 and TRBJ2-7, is SQTIHQWPATLVQPVGSPLSLECTVEGTSNPNLYWYRQAAGRGLQLLFYSVGIGQISSEVPQNLSASRPQDRQFILSSKKLLLSDSGFYLCAWSVGKAYEQYFGPGTRLTVT.